The sequence of this TCR beta chain was determined in a study of cytomegalovirus exposure and HLA in healthy donors. PCR employed 60 Vbeta and 13 Jbeta primers. Data came from immunoSEQ multiplex PCR; TCRdb stores just in-frame clones and leaves some out. The sample has some 150,000 clones; 80% are singletons. Concerning this clone itself: Its antigen is not known.

Overall study findings and caveats: Accurate HLA-A and HLA-B prediction from TCR beta sequences was reported for most subjects. A later look showed TCR association rates differing by HLA locus, highest for DRB1 and lowest for HLA-C.

Trimming stripped 5 bases from V and 0 bases from J, with 11 bases between. The CDR3 covers 15 residues. In germline, CDR1 is LNHDA, CDR2 SQIVND (reference sequence). At the time of sampling, donors were nominally healthy, though unrecorded immune exposures were likely. Sequences were obtained from PBMCs. The receptor's source is a man younger than 35 in good health and CMV-seropositive. The chain carries TRBV19 and TRBJ1-3, with D maybe TRBD1 (5 bases). The CDR3 here is CASSEQAVSGNTIYF. The CDR3 DNA reads as TGTGCCAGTAGTGAACAGGCGGTCTCTGGAAACACCATATATTTT.